This T cell receptor (beta chain) originates from a study of CD8+ T cells in alopecia areata. Study-wide points: Clonality in the scalp and expanded CD8+ clones ranked among the top 100 were significantly decreased by tofacitinib. Lesional scalp, especially alopecia totalis/universalis, showed higher clonality than normal scalp.

In germline, CDR1 is SGHTA, CDR2 FQGNSA. V was cut by 1 base and J by 8 bases, with 12 bases left in between. The CDR3 has 14 amino acids. The treatment was: oral pan-JAK inhibitor, 5-10 mg twice daily. It was from alopecia areata patients that lesional scalp punch biopsies and peripheral blood were collected. The sequencing template was cDNA reverse transcribed from extracted RNA. Sequencing was performed with immunoSEQ multiplex PCR; in TCRdb, only in-frame clones are kept and a portion is missing. The sample has 110,000 or so clones; 56% are singletons. This clone was observed a few times. Its target is unknown.

This clonotype was sampled from a human donor with alopecia areata. Sequencing was performed on CD4+ T cells sorted from blood, taken at week 24, from a patient treated with tofacitinib. J is TRBJ2-1 and V is TRBV7-2; D possibly corresponds to TRBD1 (6 bases). The CDR3: CASSLESGDDEQFF. CDR3 DNA sequence: TGTGCCAGCAGCTTAGAATCAGGGGATGATGAGCAGTTCTTC.